The 17 T cell receptor beta chains below were found in one sample sequenced in a study of Graves' ophthalmopathy and Graves' hyperthyroidism. RNA transcripts served as template for amplifying TCR beta CDR3 sequences. In the first round, RT-PCR was carried out with HTBI primers, and a multiplex PCR formed the second round. TCRdb used MiXCR to reprocess the multiplex PCR reads, holding one entry per CDR3 protein. The sample includes around 51,000 distinct CDR3 sequences, around half seen only once; the top ten take approximately 23%. The sequencing input was peripheral blood. The receptors shown here come from an adult man with Graves' ophthalmopathy.

This clonotype was seen many times. V gene TRBV5-1 combines with J gene TRBJ1-2, with 12 bases that match TRBD1. V was pared by 0 bases and J by 3 bases, with 3 bases of the junction left unmatched. Germline V lookup: CDR1 SGHRS, CDR2 YFSETQ. CDR3 size: 16 residues. In nucleotides, the CDR3 is TGCGCCAGCAGCTTGGCCGGGACAGGGGGCGACTATGGCTACACCTTC. Its protein is CASSLAGTGGDYGYTF.

A note on this clonotype: One base away lies a much larger clone, so this may be a sequencing read error. The chain joins TRBV3-1 to TRBJ2-3, with TRBD2 as a possible D gene (6 bases). CDR3 length equals 14 residues. CDR1 and CDR2 from the germline V gene are LGHDT and YNNKEL (reference sequence). CDR3: CARSPRVGRDTQYF. DNA for the CDR3: TGTGCCAGAAGCCCTCGAGTGGGGAGGGATACGCAGTATTTT.

V and J are TRBV12-3 or TRBV12-4 and TRBJ2-5, with D possibly being TRBD1 (5 bases). V was clipped by 4 bases and J by 4 bases, with 7 bases between them. This CDR3 is 12 amino acids long. CDR3 DNA: TGTGCCAGCAGTTGGGGCGGAGAGACCCAGTACTTC. Protein product: CASSWGGETQYF.

The table lists this clonotype with a few counts. This chain connects TRBV29-1 to TRBJ1-2; no firm D call. Trimming pared 0 bases from V and 4 bases from J, leaving 12 bases between. The CDR3 runs to 14 residues. The germline V gene has CDR1 SQVTM and CDR2 ANQGSEA. This chain's CDR3 is CSVEEIVQTYGYTF. In DNA, the CDR3 is TGCAGCGTTGAAGAAATAGTACAGACCTATGGCTACACCTTC.

The rearrangement links TRBV20-1 to TRBJ2-1, with D perhaps matching TRBD2 (6 bases). The germline gives CDR1 DFQATT, CDR2 SNEGSKA (reference sequence). V lost 7 bases to trimming and J lost 7 bases, with 8 bases between them. The CDR3 loop spans 10 amino acids. Here the CDR3 DNA reads TGCAGTGGCCGGGGGAATGAGCAGTTCTTC. Its translation: CSGRGNEQFF.

By share of the sample, this clonotype is medium-sized. This chain links TRBV20-1 with TRBJ1-2; no definite D call. Trimming pared 1 base from V and 4 bases from J, leaving 16 bases between. Germline V gene lookup returns CDR1 DFQATT and CDR2 SNEGSKA (reference sequence). This CDR3 has 15 amino acids. The CDR3 is CSARGKRVVGYGYTF. As DNA, the CDR3 is TGCAGTGCTAGAGGGAAGAGGGTTGTTGGCTATGGCTACACCTTC.

Notes on this clonotype: In this CDR3 the conserved last residue, phenylalanine or tryptophan, is missing, so a read error is likely. The chain recombines TRBV20-1 with TRBJ1-4; 7 nucleotides align to TRBD1. Germline-derived CDR1 and CDR2 are DFQATT and SNEGSKA (reference sequence). This CDR3 region has 15 residues. The CDR3 DNA reads as TGCAGTGCTAGGACGATCAGGGGGGCTAATGTAAAACTGTTTTTA. Residues: CSARTIRGANVKLFL.

This chain links TRBV20-1 with TRBJ2-1; maybe TRBD1 (6 bases). This CDR3 has 13 amino acids. V lost 3 bases and J 5 bases, leaving 11 bases between the germline ends. Germline V gene lookup returns CDR1 DFQATT and CDR2 SNEGSKA (reference sequence). The CDR3 is CSARDSENNEQFF. The CDR3 nucleotides read TGCAGTGCTAGGGACAGCGAGAACAATGAGCAGTTCTTC.

This clonotype has a handful of counts. The chain combines TRBV6-6 with TRBJ2-2; 7 bases align to TRBD2. CDR3 length equals 15 residues. Germline V lookup: CDR1 MNHNY, CDR2 SVGAGI (reference sequence). Germline trimming cut 8 bases from V and 2 bases from J; bases unmatched to any gene: 8. CDR3 residues: CASSWGGVNTGELFF. CDR3 nucleotide sequence: TGTGCCAGCTCTTGGGGGGGGGTCAACACCGGGGAGCTGTTTTTT.

This clonotype was found a few times. This chain links TRBV9 with TRBJ1-2, with D hard to call. V shed 4 bases and J shed 4 bases, with 14 bases lying between them. The V gene's germline CDR1 is SGDLS and CDR2 YYNGEE. This CDR3 contains 14 residues. The DNA for the CDR3 is TGTGCCAGCAGCCCGGGAGGCCGACTCTATGGCTACACCTTC. Translated: CASSPGGRLYGYTF. Full variable domain (outside the CDR3, taken from reference TRBV9 and TRBJ1-2): DSGVTQTPKHLITATGQRVTLRCSPRSGDLSVYWYQQSLDQGLQFLIQYYNGEERAKGNILERFSAQQFPDLHSELNLSSLELGDSALYFCASSPGGRLYGYTFGSGTRLTVV.

Details on this clonotype: It is unclear where the CDR3 begins or ends on the DNA, so no DNA is shown, and the CDR3 is as TCRdb lists it. The V call is TRBV7-8, the J call TRBJ2-5; the table names TRBD1, a call not compared with the DNA. The CDR3 length is 18 residues, termini included. The germline gives CDR1 SGHVS, CDR2 FQNEAQ. CDR3 protein: CASSYTGELFFGEETQYF.

This clonotype was detected many times. The rearrangement joins TRBV10-3 to TRBJ2-3; D possibly corresponds to TRBD2 (5 bases). The V and J ends lost 8 bases and 2 bases respectively, with 8 bases between them. Germline V gene sequence: CDR1 ENHRY, CDR2 SYGVKD. The CDR3 extends over 12 amino acids. The CDR3 protein is CAIRGITDTQYF. CDR3 sequence (DNA): TGTGCCATCCGGGGTATCACAGATACGCAGTATTTT.

The CDR3 DNA sequence: TGTGCCAGCAGTGACTCAGGGAGCAATCAGCCCCAGCATTTT. Translation: CASSDSGSNQPQHF. The J gene is TRBJ1-5, the V gene TRBV6-4; D call uncertain. The V end was cut by 0 bases, the J end by 1 base, with 4 bases between. The CDR3 has 14 amino acids. The germline V gene has CDR1 MRHNA and CDR2 SNTAGT.

The rearrangement links TRBV19 to TRBJ2-7, with 9 nucleotides matching TRBD1. Germline V lookup: CDR1 LNHDA, CDR2 SQIVND (reference sequence). The ends lost 9 bases at V and 1 base at J; junction bases unmatched: 7. This CDR3 is 14 amino acids long. CDR3 sequence reads: CASAAGTGSYEQYF. For the CDR3, the DNA is TGTGCCAGCGCCGCCGGGACAGGGTCCTACGAGCAGTACTTC.

Concerning this clonotype: Sequence at one end of the junction differs from germline and may be a read error. V usage is TRBV7-7 and J usage is TRBJ2-5; 8 nucleotides line up with TRBD1. Per the germline V gene, CDR1 is SSHAT and CDR2 is FNYEAQ (reference sequence). The CDR3 consists of 13 residues. Written as DNA, the CDR3 is TGTGCTAGCAGTTCGGACAGGGCTGGGACCCAGTACTTC. The encoded protein is CASSSDRAGTQYF.

Notes on this clonotype: At one end the junction does not follow the germline gene, possibly because of a read error. The chain combines TRBV20-1 with TRBJ2-7; 12 nucleotides match TRBD1. CDR3 length: 14 amino acids. The germline V gene has CDR1 DFQATT and CDR2 SNEGSKA (reference sequence). CDR3 DNA sequence: TGCAGTGCTAGGACTCGGGACAGGGGGCCCGAGCTGTACTTC. Translation: CSARTRDRGPELYF.

The V gene is TRBV5-1, the J gene TRBJ2-2; TRBD1 is a possible D gene (6 bases). The ends were cut back, 2 bases at V and 4 bases at J, with 12 bases in the middle. CDR3 length: 15 residues. Germline V gene sequence: CDR1 SGHRS, CDR2 YFSETQ. This CDR3 reads CASSFAGVITGELFF. In DNA, the CDR3 is TGCGCCAGCAGCTTTGCAGGGGTTATCACCGGGGAGCTGTTTTTT.